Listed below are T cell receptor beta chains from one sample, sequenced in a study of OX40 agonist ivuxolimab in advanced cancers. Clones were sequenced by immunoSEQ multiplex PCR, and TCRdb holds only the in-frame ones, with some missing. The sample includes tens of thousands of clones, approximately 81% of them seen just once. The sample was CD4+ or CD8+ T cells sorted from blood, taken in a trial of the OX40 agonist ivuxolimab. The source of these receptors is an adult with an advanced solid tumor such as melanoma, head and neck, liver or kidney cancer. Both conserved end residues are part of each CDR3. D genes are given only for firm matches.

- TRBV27 CASSLSGRLNTEAFF
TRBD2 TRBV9 CASSDSGGAFEQYF
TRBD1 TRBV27 CASSWKGTGLTPQHF
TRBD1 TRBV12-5 CASGGTVNQPQHF
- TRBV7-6 CASSLGSAPNTQYF
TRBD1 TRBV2 CASAGTGLTDTQYF
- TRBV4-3 CASSQDTTASRLSTDTQYF
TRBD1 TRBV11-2 CASSPRDRENEQYF
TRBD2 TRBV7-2 CASSLQAGGSETQYF
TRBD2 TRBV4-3 CASSQDTGTSRNNEQFF
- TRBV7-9 CASSSSEFYTEAFF
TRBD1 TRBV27 CASSLPPGQGFHEQYF
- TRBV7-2 CASSYSRVGTEAFF
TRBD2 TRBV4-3 CASSGTSGSSYEQYF
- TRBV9 CASSAQTAGYTF
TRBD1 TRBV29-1 CSVEPRQGTFHRYTF
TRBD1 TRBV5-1 CASSFTQGADGYTF
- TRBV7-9 CASSLSSEAAWRYTF
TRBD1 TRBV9 CASSAPDRETEAFF
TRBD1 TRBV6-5 CASSNRQGAQQFF
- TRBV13 CASSLEAGGRQETQYF
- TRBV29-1 CSVEEPVKGYTF